This entry is about one T cell receptor beta chain. The sample is drawn from a study of T cells after yellow fever vaccination. Losses at the gene ends were 7 bases for V and 6 bases for J; bases not matched to a gene: 10. The V gene's germline CDR1 is SQVTM and CDR2 ANQGSEA. The CDR3 covers 13 residues. Using its own MiXCR run on the 5' RACE reads, TCRdb lists one record per CDR3 protein. The sample lists 250,000 or so distinct CDR3 sequences, about 3.7% occurring once. The chain joins TRBV29-1 to TRBJ1-1; 8 positions match TRBD1. The source material was PBMCs, sampled 15 days after the yellow fever booster vaccination. The receptor comes from a man aged 18-30 years who received the YFV17D yellow fever vaccine. The CDR3 here is CSETGDNYSEAFF. The CDR3 nucleotides read TGCAGCGAGACAGGGGATAACTATTCTGAAGCTTTCTTT.